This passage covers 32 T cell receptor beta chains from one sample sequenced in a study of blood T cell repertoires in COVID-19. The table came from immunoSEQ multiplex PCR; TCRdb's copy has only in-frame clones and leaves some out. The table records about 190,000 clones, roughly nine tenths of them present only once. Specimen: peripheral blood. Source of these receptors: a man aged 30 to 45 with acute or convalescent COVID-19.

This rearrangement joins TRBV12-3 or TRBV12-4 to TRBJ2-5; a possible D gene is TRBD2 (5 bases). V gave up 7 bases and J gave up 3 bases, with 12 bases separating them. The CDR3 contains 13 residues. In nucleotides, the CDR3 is TGTGCCAGCACCCCCCGGGGAAAAGAGACCCAGTACTTC. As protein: CASTPRGKETQYF.

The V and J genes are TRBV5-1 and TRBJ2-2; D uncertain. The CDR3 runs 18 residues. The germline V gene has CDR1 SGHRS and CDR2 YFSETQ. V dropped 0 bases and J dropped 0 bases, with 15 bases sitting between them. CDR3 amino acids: CASSLVVPGITNTGELFF. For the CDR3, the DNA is TGCGCCAGCAGCTTGGTTGTTCCAGGAATAACGAACACCGGGGAGCTGTTTTTT.

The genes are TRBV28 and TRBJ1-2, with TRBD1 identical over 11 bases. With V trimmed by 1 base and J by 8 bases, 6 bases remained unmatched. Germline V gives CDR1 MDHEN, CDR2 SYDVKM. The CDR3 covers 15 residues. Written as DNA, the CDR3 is TGTGCCAGCAGTTTATTGGGACAGGGGGGCAAAGGCTACACCTTC. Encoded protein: CASSLLGQGGKGYTF.

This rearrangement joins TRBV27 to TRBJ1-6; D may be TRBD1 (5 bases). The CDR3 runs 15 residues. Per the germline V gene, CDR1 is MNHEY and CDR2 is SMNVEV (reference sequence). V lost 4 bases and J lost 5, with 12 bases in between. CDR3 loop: CASSSPRGNNSPLHF. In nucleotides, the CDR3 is TGTGCCAGCAGTTCACCCCGGGGGAATAATTCACCCCTCCACTTT.

Here the CDR3 reads CASSRGGMGQETQYF. The CDR3, as DNA: TGTGCCAGCAGCCGGGGCGGGATGGGCCAAGAGACCCAGTACTTC. This sequence joins TRBV7-2 and TRBJ2-5; D is perhaps TRBD2 (6 bases). Germline CDR1 and CDR2: SGHTA and FQGNSA. V gave up 5 bases and J gave up 1 base, with 14 bases separating them. CDR3 length: 15 residues.

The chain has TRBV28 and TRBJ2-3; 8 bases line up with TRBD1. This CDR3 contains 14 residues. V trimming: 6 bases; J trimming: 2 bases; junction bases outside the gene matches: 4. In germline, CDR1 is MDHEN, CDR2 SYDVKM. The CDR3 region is CASRRTGITDTQYF. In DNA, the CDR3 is TGTGCCAGCAGAAGGACAGGGATCACAGATACGCAGTATTTT.

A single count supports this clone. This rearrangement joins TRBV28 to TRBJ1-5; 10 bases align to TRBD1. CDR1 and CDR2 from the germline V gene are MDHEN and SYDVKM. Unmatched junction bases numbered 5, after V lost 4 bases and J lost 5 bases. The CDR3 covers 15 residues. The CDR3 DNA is TGTGCCAGCAGTTCCGCGGGACAGGGGCATCAGCCCCAGCATTTT. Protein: CASSSAGQGHQPQHF.

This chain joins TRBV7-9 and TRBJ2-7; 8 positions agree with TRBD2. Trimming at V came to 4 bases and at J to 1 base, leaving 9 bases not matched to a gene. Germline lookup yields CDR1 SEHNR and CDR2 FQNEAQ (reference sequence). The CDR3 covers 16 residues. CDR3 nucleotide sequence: TGTGCCAGCAGCTGGGATATAGCGGGGAGTTCCTACGAGCAGTACTTC. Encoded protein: CASSWDIAGSSYEQYF.

The CDR3 reads CASSPGTSGGTQYF. Written as DNA, the CDR3 is TGTGCCAGCAGCCCCGGGACTAGCGGGGGGACGCAGTATTTT. V is TRBV5-6 and J is TRBJ2-3; TRBD2 matches at 15 bases. CDR3 length: 14 amino acids. V shed 4 bases and J 9 bases; nucleotides not matched to a gene: 3. In germline, CDR1 is SGHDT, CDR2 YYEEEE.

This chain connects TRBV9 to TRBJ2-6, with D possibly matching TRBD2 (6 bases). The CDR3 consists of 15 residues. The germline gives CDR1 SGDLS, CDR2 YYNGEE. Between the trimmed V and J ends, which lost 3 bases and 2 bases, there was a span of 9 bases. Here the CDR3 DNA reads TGTGCCAGCAGCGCCCCGGGGGCTGGGGCCAACGTCCTGACTTTC. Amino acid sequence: CASSAPGAGANVLTF.

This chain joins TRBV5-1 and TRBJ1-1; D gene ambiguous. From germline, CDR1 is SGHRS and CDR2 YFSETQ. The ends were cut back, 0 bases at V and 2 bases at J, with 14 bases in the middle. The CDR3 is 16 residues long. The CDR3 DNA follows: TGCGCCAGCAGCTTGGCCTTCCCAACGGGTAACACTGAAGCTTTCTTT. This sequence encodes CASSLAFPTGNTEAFF.

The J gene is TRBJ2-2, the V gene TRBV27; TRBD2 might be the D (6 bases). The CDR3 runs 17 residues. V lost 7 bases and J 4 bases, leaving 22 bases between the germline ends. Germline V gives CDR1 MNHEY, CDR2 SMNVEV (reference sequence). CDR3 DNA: TGTGCCAGCAAAACCGGGACTCTTTATGACGTCACCGGGGAGCTGTTTTTT. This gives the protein CASKTGTLYDVTGELFF.

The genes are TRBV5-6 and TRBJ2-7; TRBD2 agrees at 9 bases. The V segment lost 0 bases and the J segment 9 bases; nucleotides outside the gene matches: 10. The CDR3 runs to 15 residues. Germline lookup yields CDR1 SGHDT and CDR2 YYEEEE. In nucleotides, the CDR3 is TGTGCCAGCAGCTTGGTTCGAGCGGGAGGCCCAGGGCAGTACTTC. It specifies CASSLVRAGGPGQYF.

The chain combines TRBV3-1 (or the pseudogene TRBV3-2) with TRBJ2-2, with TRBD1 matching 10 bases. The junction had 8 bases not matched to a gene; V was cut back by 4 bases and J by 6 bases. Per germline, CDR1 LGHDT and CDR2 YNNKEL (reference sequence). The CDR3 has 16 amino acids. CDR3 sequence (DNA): TGTGCCAGCAGCCCCCGGGACAGGGGACGTTCCGGGGAGCTGTTTTTT. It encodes CASSPRDRGRSGELFF.

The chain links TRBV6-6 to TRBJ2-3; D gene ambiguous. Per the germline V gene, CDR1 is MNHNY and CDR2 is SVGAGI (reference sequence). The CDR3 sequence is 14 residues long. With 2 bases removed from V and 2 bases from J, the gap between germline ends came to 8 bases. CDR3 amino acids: CASSYQSSTDTQYF. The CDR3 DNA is TGTGCCAGCAGTTACCAGTCATCCACAGATACGCAGTATTTT.

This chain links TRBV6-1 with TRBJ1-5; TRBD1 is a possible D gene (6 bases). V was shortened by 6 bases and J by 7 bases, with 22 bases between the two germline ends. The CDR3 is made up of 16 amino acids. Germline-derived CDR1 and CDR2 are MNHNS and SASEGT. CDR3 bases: TGTGCCAGCAGGGAAAACGGACAGTCAATTTCCCAGCCCCAGCATTTT. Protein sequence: CASRENGQSISQPQHF.

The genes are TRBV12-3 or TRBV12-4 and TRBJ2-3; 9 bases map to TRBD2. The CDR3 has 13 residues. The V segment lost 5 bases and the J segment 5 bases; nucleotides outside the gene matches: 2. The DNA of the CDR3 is TGTGCCAGCAGTGGGCGGGGGGGAGATACGCAGTATTTT. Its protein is CASSGRGGDTQYF.

The CDR3 DNA reads as TGTGCCAGCAGCCAACAACGCAGGGGGTTGAATACCTTC. This sequence encodes CASSQQRRGLNTF. V and J are TRBV3-1 (or the pseudogene TRBV3-2) and TRBJ1-2; 7 bases align to TRBD1. V gave up 2 bases and J gave up 14 bases; unmatched junction bases: 11. This CDR3 has 13 amino acids. Per germline, CDR1 LGHDT and CDR2 YNNKEL (reference sequence).

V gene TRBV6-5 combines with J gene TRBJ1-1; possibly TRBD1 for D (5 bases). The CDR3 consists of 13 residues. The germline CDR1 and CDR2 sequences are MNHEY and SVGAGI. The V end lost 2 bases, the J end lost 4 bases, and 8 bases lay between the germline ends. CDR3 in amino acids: CASSYRGVTEAFF. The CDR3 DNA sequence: TGTGCCAGCAGTTACAGGGGCGTCACTGAAGCTTTCTTT.

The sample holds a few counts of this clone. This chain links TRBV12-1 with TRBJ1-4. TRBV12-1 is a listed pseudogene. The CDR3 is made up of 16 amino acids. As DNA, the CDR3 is TGTGCCAGCAGCTGGGGAGGACTGGCCACTAATGAAAAACTGTTTTTT. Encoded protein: CASSWGGLATNEKLFF.

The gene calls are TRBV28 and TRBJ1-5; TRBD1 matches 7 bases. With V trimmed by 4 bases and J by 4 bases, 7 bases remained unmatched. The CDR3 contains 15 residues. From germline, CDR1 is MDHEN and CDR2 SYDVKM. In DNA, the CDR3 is TGTGCCAGCAGTTATTCAGGGGGTTTAAATCAGCCCCAGCATTTT. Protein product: CASSYSGGLNQPQHF.

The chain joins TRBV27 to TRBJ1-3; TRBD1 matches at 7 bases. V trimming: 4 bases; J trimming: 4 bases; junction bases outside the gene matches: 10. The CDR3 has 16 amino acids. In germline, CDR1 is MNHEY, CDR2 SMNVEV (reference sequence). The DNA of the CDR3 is TGTGCCAGCAGTTCTACCGAGGGACAGAGGGGAAACACCATATATTTT. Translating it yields CASSSTEGQRGNTIYF.

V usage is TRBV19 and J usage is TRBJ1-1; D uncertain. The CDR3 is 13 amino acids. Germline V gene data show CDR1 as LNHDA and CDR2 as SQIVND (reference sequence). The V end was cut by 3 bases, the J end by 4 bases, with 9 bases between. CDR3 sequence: CASSMVSPTEAFF. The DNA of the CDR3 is TGTGCCAGTAGTATGGTCAGTCCCACTGAAGCTTTCTTT.

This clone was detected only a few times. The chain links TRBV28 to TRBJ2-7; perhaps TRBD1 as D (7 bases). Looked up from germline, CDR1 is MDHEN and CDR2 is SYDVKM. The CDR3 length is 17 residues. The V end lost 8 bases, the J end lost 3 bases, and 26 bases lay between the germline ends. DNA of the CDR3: TGTGCCAGCCGAGGGCAGGGGGGAGCGACTCGCCACTACGAGCAGTACTTC. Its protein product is CASRGQGGATRHYEQYF.

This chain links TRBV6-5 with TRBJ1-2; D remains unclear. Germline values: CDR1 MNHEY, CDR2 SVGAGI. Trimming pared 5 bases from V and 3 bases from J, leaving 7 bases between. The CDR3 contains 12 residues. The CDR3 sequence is CASSPSDYGYTF. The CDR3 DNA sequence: TGTGCCAGCAGTCCCTCGGACTATGGCTACACCTTC.

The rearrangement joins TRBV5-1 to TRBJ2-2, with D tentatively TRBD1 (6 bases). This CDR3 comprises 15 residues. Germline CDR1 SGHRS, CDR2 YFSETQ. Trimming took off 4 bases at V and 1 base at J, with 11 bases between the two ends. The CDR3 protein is CASSTSTGNTGELFF. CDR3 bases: TGCGCCAGCAGCACCTCGACAGGGAACACCGGGGAGCTGTTTTTT.

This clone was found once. The CDR3, as DNA: TGTGCCAGCAGTGACGGCGGGGGGCCCACAGATACGCAGTATTTT. Residues: CASSDGGGPTDTQYF. This chain links TRBV6-4 with TRBJ2-3; 8 bases fit TRBD2. Per germline, CDR1 MRHNA and CDR2 SNTAGT. J lost 2 bases, V lost 2 bases, and 3 bases had no gene match. CDR3 length equals 15 residues.

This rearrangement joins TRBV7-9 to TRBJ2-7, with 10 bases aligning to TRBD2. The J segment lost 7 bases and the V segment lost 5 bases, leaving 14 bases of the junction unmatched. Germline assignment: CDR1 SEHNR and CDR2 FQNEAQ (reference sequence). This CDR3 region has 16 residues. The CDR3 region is CASSINLAGAVREQYF. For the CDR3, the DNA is TGTGCCAGCAGCATCAATCTAGCGGGGGCCGTGCGGGAGCAGTACTTC.

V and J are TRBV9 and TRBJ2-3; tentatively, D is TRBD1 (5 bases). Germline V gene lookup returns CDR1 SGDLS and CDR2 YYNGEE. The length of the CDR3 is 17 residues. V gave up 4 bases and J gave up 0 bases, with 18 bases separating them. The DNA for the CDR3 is TGTGCCAGCAGCCTTCGTCGACAGAGCTCTAGCACAGATACGCAGTATTTT. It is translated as CASSLRRQSSSTDTQYF.

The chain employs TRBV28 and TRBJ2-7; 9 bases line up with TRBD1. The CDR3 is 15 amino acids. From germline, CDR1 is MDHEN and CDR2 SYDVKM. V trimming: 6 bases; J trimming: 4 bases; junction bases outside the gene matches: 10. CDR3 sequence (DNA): TGTGCCAGCAGGGCGGACAGGGGAGTCAGGTACGAGCAGTACTTC. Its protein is CASRADRGVRYEQYF.

CDR3 nucleotides: TGTGCCTGGAGCTCCGGGGATGGCTACACCTTC. It is translated as CAWSSGDGYTF. V usage is TRBV30 and J usage is TRBJ1-2; no clear D. Trimming cost V 3 bases and J 6 bases, with 8 bases left between them. The CDR3 runs 11 residues. CDR1 and CDR2 (germline): GTSNPN, SVGIG (reference sequence). The full variable domain, completed using reference TRBV30 and TRBJ1-2, is SQTIHQWPATLVQPVGSPLSLECTVEGTSNPNLYWYRQAAGRGLQLLFYSVGIGQISSEVPQNLSASRPQDRQFILSSKKLLLSDSGFYLCAWSSGDGYTFGSGTRLTVV.

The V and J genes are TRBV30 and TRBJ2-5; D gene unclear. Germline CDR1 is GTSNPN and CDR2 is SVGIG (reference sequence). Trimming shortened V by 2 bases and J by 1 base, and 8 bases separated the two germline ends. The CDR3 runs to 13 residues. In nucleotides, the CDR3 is TGTGCCTGGAGTTTGCAGGCCCAAGAGACCCAGTACTTC. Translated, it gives CAWSLQAQETQYF.